This TCR beta chain was recorded in a study of shared clonotypes between healthy human individuals. Study-wide results and limits: Compared with clonotypes that all four donors shared, non-shared clonotypes had lower generation probabilities. Of the naive CD4 clonotypes, about 5% were shared across a handful of donors. Though the depth was large, rarefaction showed that sorted-subset sequencing was incomplete.

In regard to this clone: Antigen unknown.

A deep-level run was used for the assay. Assay used: immunoSEQ multiplex PCR; TCRdb lists only in-frame clones, some missing. The sample has 2 million to 2.5 million clones, about 90% seen once. The sample comprised naive CD4+ T cells from PBMCs. Subset meaning: CD45RA+ positively selected. This clonotype originated in a man between 18 and 35 years old in good health. Some clones in this sample may be carry-over from other donors' samples.

The CDR3 region has the DNA TGTGCCAGCAGTATACAGGCCGAAAAACTGTTTTTT. It translates to CASSIQAEKLFF. The chain employs TRBV2 and TRBJ1-4; tentative D call: TRBD1 (5 bases). CDR1 and CDR2 (germline): SNHLY, FYNNEI. The CDR3 length is 12 residues. V lost 5 bases to trimming and J lost 8 bases, with 9 bases between them.